This TCR beta chain was documented in a study of cytomegalovirus exposure and HLA in healthy donors. Whole-study results and caveats: According to a later analysis, donors in an Asian-associated ancestry cluster reportedly had fewer N-insertions than the approximately 730-donor mean. Through in vitro validation, three CMV-associated chains were shown to be specific for CMV antigens. Cytomegalovirus association was assigned to approximately 160 TCR beta chains. In a later analysis, a missense DCLRE1C variant was linked to TCR beta V- and J-gene trimming.

13 Jbeta primers and 60 Vbeta primers were used for the PCR. Sequenced by immunoSEQ multiplex PCR; TCRdb stores in-frame clones only, minus some. The top ten hold about 2.3% of the sample, which has roughly 110,000 clones, approximately 82% seen once. This clone was counted between two and nine times. Its specificity is not known. The CDR3 covers 13 residues. Germline V gene sequence: CDR1 MGHDK, CDR2 SYGVNS. V was clipped by 6 bases and J by 0 bases, with 6 bases between them. The sample consisted of PBMCs. The clonotype comes from a middle-aged man in good health and CMV-seronegative. This chain uses TRBV25-1 with TRBJ1-3; D gene ambiguous. The CDR3 sequence: CASRPSSGNTIYF. CDR3 in DNA: TGTGCCAGCAGACCCAGCTCTGGAAACACCATATATTTT.